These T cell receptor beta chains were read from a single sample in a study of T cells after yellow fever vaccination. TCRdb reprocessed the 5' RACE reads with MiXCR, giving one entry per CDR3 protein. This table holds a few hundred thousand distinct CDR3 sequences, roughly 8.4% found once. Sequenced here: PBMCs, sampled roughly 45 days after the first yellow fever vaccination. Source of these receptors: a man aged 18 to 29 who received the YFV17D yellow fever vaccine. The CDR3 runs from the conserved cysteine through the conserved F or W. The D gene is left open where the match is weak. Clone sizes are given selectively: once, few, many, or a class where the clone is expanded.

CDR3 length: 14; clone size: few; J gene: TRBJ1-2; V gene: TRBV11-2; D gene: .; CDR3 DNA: TGTGCCAGCAGCTTAGCGGGTCAGGACTATGGCTACACCTTC; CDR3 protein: CASSLAGQDYGYTF
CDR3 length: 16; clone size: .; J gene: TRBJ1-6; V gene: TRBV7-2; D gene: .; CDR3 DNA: TGTGCCAGCAGCTCATACATCCTAGTAAGCAATTCACCCCTCCACTTT; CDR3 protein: CASSSYILVSNSPLHF
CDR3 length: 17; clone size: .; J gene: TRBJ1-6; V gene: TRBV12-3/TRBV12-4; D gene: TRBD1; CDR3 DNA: TGTGCCAGCAGTTTTGGGACAGTGAGCTCCTATAATTCACCCCTCCACTTT; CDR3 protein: CASSFGTVSSYNSPLHF
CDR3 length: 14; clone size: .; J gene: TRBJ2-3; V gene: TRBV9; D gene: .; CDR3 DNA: TGTGCCAGCAGCGTAGCAGGGGACGCAGATACGCAGTATTTT; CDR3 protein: CASSVAGDADTQYF
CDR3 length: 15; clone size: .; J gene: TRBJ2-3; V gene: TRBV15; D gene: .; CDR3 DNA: TGTGCCACCAGCAGAGAGACATATGACACAGATACGCAGTATTTT; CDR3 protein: CATSRETYDTDTQYF
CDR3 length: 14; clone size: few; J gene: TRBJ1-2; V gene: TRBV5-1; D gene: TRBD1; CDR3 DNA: TGCGCCAGCAGCTACGCAGGGGGCGCAGATGGCTACACCTTC; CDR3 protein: CASSYAGGADGYTF
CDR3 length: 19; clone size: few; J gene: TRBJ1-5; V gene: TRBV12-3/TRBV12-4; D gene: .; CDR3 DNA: TGTGCCAGCAGGGGCCCAGGGACCCTACGTGGGACTAGCAATCAGCCCCAGCATTTT; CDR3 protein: CASRGPGTLRGTSNQPQHF
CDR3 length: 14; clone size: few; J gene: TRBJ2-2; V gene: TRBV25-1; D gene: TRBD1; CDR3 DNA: TGTGCCAGCAGTCCGGGACAGGGAGCCGGGGAGCTGTTTTTT; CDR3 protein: CASSPGQGAGELFF
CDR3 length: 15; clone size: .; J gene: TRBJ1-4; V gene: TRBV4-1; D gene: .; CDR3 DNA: TGCGCCAGCAGCGCGGGGGGGGGCTGGAGTGAAAAACTGTTTTTT; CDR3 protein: CASSAGGGWSEKLFF
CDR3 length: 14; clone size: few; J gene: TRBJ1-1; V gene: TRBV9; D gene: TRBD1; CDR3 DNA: TGTGCCAGCAGGACAGGGGGCGCGGACACTGAAGCTTTCTTT; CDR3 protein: CASRTGGADTEAFF
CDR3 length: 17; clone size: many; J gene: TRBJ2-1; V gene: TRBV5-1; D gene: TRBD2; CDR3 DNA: TGCGCCAGCAGCTCGGCCAGGACTAGCGGGACCTACAATGAGCAGTTCTTC; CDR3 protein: CASSSARTSGTYNEQFF
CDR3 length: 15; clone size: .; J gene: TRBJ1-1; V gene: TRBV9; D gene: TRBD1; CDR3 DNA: TGTGCCAGCAGCAGCGCGACGTCAGGGGGGACTGAAGCTTTCTTT; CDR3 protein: CASSSATSGGTEAFF
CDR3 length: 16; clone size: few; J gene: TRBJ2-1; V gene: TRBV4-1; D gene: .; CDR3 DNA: TGCGCCAGCAGCCAGTTGGACCTCCTCTCCTACAATGAGCAGTTCTTC; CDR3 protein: CASSQLDLLSYNEQFF
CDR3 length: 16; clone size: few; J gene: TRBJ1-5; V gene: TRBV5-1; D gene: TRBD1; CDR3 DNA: TGCGCCAGCAGCTTGGATGGGACAGGCCCTAATCAGCCCCAGCATTTT; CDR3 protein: CASSLDGTGPNQPQHF
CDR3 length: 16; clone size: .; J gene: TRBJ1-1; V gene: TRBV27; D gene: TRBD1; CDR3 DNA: TGTGCCAGCAGGGAAACCGGGACAGCTTTGAACACTGAAGCTTTCTTT; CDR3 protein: CASRETGTALNTEAFF
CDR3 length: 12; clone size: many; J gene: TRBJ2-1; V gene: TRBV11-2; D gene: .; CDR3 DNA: TGTGCCAGCAGCTCTATCCTCAGGGAGCAGTTCTTC; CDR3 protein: CASSSILREQFF
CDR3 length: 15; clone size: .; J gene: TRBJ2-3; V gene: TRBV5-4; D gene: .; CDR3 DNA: TGTGCCAGCAGCTCCTCTCTAGGTTCGGCAGATACGCAGTATTTT; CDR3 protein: CASSSSLGSADTQYF
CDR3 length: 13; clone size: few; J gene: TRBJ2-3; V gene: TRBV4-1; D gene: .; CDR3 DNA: TGCGCCAGCAGCCAAGAGGGCTCCGGGACGCAGTATTTT; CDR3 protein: CASSQEGSGTQYF
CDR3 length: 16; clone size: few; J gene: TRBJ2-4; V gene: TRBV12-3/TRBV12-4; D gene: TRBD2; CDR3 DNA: TGTGCCAGCAGTCGACGACTAGCGGGGGTTCAAAACATTCAGTACTTC; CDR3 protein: CASSRRLAGVQNIQYF
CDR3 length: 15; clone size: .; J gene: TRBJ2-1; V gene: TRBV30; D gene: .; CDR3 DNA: TGTGCCTGGAGTGGAAGGCAGAGCTCCTACAATGAGCAGTTCTTC; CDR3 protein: CAWSGRQSSYNEQFF
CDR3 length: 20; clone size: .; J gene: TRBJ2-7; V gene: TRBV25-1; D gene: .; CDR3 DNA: TGTGCCAGCAGTAAAACCCCGGGGACGGAAGACAGCTCTCGAACCTACGAGCAGTACTTC; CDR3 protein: CASSKTPGTEDSSRTYEQYF
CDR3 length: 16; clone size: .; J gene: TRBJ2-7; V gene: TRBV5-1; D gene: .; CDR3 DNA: TGCGCCAGCAGCCCGCAGGGGACGGTTAGCTCCTACGAGCAGTACTTC; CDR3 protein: CASSPQGTVSSYEQYF
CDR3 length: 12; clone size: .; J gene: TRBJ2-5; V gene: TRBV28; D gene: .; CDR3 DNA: TGTGCCAGCAGCCCCAATCTGGAGACCCAGTACTTC; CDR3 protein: CASSPNLETQYF
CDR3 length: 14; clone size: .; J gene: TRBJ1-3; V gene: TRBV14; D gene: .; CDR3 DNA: TGTGCCAGCAGACGTTGGGACTCTGGAAACACCATATATTTT; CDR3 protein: CASRRWDSGNTIYF
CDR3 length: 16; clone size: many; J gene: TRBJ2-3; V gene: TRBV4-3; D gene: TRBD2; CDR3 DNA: TGCGCCAGCAGCCAAGATCACCGGACTAGGGAAGATACGCAGTATTTT; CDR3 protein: CASSQDHRTREDTQYF
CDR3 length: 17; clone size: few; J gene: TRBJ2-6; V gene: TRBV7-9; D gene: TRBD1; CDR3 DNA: TGTGCCAGCAGCCGACGGGACAGGTCCTCTGGGGCCAACGTCCTGACTTTC; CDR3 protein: CASSRRDRSSGANVLTF
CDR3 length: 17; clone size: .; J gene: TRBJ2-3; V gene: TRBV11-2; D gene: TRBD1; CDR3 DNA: TGTGCCAGCAGCTTAGATAATTGGGGGACAGGGACAGATACGCAGTATTTT; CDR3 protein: CASSLDNWGTGTDTQYF